The T cell receptor (beta chain) described here comes from a study of regulatory T cells in long-lasting Graves disease. Broader study findings: Newly diagnosed patients shared around 910 public clonotypes; persistent patients shared around 2,500.

This clonotype came up many times. Its specificity is not known. CDR1 PRHDT and CDR2 FYEKMQ come from the germline V gene (reference sequence). The trim removed 3 bases at V and 6 bases at J, leaving 6 bases unmatched. The length of the CDR3 is 14 residues. The authors built TCR beta libraries using iRepertoire HTBI primers and Arm-PCR of CDR3 regions. MiXCR, applied by TCRdb to the multiplex PCR reads, yields one record per CDR3 protein. This sample has approximately 540,000 distinct CDR3 sequences, with around 12% found just once. Described time point: newly diagnosed GD, antithyroid drugs for less than 3 months. The TCR library was made from RNA that had been extracted from PBMCs in TRIzol. The sample was also reused in another study, on T cells in Graves' hyperthyroidism and ophthalmopathy.

The chain uses TRBV13 and TRBJ2-3; 7 bases match TRBD2. The sequence derives from a woman aged 30 to 39 with Graves disease. Sample: peripheral blood mononuclear cells (PBMCs), taken at new diagnosis, from a patient treated with antithyroid drugs. CDR3 DNA: TGTGCCAGCAGCTTTAAAGCGGGATGGGATACGCAGTATTTT. This codes for CASSFKAGWDTQYF.